The following is a TCR beta chain sequence with its context. This clonotype was seen more than once but under ten times. Its antigen has not been determined. Per-base quality was not reported, and no clone a single base away is much larger than it. As encoded in the germline V gene, CDR1 is MNHEY while CDR2 is SVGEGT. Including cysteine and phenylalanine, the CDR3 has 14 amino acids. The DNA shown is the 42-base CDR3, in frame from base 1. V ends up 5 bases short and J 6 bases short, with an unmatched junction base count of 7. Hyperthyroidism patients were newly diagnosed, with disease duration under 2 months, and aged 18 to 65 years. Exclusion was applied to patients with uncontrolled infections, other autoimmune diseases, pregnancy or lactation. Diagnoses were established on the basis of clinical symptoms, serum thyroxine and TRAb, thyroid ultrasound, and orbital computed tomography. For progressor patients, blood was drawn at the first diagnosis of hyperthyroidism, before any ophthalmopathy symptoms had appeared. PBMCs were isolated from 7.5 to 10 ml of fresh peripheral blood by Ficoll-Paque density gradient centrifugation. Progressor patients were defined as those initially diagnosed with Graves' hyperthyroidism in whom ophthalmopathy developed during follow-up. Trizol reagent was used to extract total RNA, and RNA quality was then checked on an Agilent 2100 Bioanalyzer.

Amplification of TCR beta CDR3 regions was carried out from RNA transcripts. For the first round of RT-PCR on the TCR CDR3, the HTBI primer set was used together with the Qiagen OneStep RT-PCR kit. Libraries were constructed in a second round of multiplex PCR, after which size selection and purification were performed. Libraries were sequenced paired-end with 100 bp reads on an Illumina HiSeq2000. The authors' analysis ran thus. Raw data were processed with SOAPnuke, discarding reads with adapters, uncalled bases, mean Phred below 15, or no exact constant-primer or identifier match. COPE v1.2.5 was used to merge the high-quality paired reads, and each unique nucleotide sequence was defined as a clonotype. MiTCR v1.1 was used to align clonotypes to the IMGT TRBV, TRBD and TRBJ reference segments. The analysis was restricted to V-J combinations with a frequency above 0.0001, which together covered roughly 99% of the repertoires. A TCS score was defined as the ratio of F50 (clonal expansion) to E x V (chaos), with BLOSUM62-based TCRdist applied between CDR3 peptides within each V-J. Welch's t-statistics and random forest reduced fewer than 600 V-J features to 13, which were used in a naive Bayes classifier (R e1071). TCRdb took the public reads, trimmed them with fastp at Q25, ran MiXCR for clone calling and kept in-frame beta chains. Each CDR3 protein appears once, grouped with its most common genes and DNA. The V and J calls and clone size come from TCRdb's table, not from the authors' own analysis. The sample includes about 360,000 distinct CDR3 sequences, with 15% to 19% observed a single time. The ten largest clones add up to 28% of the sample.

The entry originates in a study of T cells in Graves' hyperthyroidism and ophthalmopathy (dated by TCRdb to about 2019). Describing the broader study: Peripheral blood samples were taken at initial diagnosis, before any treatment was given. Thyroid tissue and blood T-cell repertoires from six Graves' hyperthyroidism patients were also compared in the study. The paper describes TCR Vbeta CDR3 sequencing of about 140 peripheral blood samples, made up of 43 ophthalmopathy patients, roughly 75 hyperthyroidism patients and 17 progressor patients. To identify TCR V-J signatures that set the groups apart, the researchers used a discovery cohort of 100 patients, made up of some 41 with Graves' ophthalmopathy and 57 with stable Graves' hyperthyroidism. After sampling, hyperthyroidism patients received methimazole starting at 30 mg daily, and ophthalmopathy patients received high-dose intravenous methylprednisolone. The 75 to 100 discovery patients were divided at random into training and test sets in a 7:3 ratio. Prospective prediction of ophthalmopathy was tested in an independent validation cohort of 18 to 20 hyperthyroidism patients and 17 patients who later progressed to ophthalmopathy.

The full study reports these points: Ophthalmopathy was separated from stable hyperthyroidism by a 13 V-J signature model, with over 85% sensitivity and roughly 81% specificity obtained in cross-validation and 80%/75% obtained in testing. Sample size was not statistically predetermined, and blinding of investigators to group allocation was not performed. During validation, the model predicted progression to ophthalmopathy a median of around six months ahead of onset, with more than 60% sensitivity and 72% to 85% specificity. Most expanded thyroid clonotypes (frequency above 0.001) were also detected in blood, suggesting blood repertoires may reflect thyroid immune responses.

Sample: blood. Rearrangement joined TRBV6-2 or TRBV6-3 to TRBJ1-5, with TRBD1 matching 7 junction bases. The clonotype was recovered from a woman aged 18-29 years with Graves' hyperthyroidism that later progressed to Graves' ophthalmopathy. The CDR3 has the sequence CASSVEGAGQPQHF. The DNA reads as follows: TGTGCCAGCAGTGTTGAGGGGGCGGGTCAGCCCCAGCATTTT.